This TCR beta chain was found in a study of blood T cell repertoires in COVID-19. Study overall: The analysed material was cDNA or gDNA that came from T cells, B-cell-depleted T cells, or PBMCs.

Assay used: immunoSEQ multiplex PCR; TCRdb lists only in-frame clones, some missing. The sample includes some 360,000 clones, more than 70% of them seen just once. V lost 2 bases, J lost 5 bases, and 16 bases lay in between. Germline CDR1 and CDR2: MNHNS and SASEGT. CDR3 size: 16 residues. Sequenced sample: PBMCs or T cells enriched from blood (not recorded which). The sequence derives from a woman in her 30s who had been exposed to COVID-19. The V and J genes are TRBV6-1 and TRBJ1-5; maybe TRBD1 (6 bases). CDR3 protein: CASSESEGRGDQPQHF. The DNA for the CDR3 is TGTGCCAGCAGTGAATCAGAGGGCAGGGGCGATCAGCCCCAGCATTTT.